This TCR beta chain was recovered during a study of blood T cells in healthy people across ages. Overall study: Using template switching, researchers captured about one barcoded beta molecule for each two T cells.

Through a sample-barcoded 5' primer and a J-beta primer mix, a second PCR was run for about 7 to 12 cycles. TCRdb ran MiXCR on the 5' RACE reads and lists one entry per CDR3 protein. The sample consists of around 710,000 distinct CDR3 sequences, more than 40% of them appearing once. Each sample had at least 6 million PBMCs isolated. The CDR3 is made up of 15 amino acids. Germline V gene lookup returns CDR1 SGHTA and CDR2 FQGNSA. Trimming removed 1 base from V and 11 bases from J; junction bases left unmatched: 13. The chain carries TRBV7-2 and TRBJ2-5; 7 nucleotides agree with TRBD2. The receptor was isolated from a woman aged 55-70 years in good health. Sample: blood. CDR3 in amino acids: CASSLDGAGERVQYF. Here the CDR3 DNA reads TGTGCCAGCAGCTTAGACGGCGCGGGAGAGAGGGTGCAGTACTTC.